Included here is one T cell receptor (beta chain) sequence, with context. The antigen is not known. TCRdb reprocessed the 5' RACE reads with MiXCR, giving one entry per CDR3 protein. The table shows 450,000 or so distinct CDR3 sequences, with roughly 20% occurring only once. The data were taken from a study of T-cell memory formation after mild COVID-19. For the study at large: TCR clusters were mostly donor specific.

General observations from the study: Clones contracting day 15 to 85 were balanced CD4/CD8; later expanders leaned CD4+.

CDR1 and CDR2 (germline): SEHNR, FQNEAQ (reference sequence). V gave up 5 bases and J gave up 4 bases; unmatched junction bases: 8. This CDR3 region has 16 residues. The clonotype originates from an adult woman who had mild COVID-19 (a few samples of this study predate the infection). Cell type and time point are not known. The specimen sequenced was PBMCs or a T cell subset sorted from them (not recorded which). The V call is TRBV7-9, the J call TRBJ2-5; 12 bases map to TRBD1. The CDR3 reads CASSPTGQGAGETQYF. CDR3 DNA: TGTGCCAGCAGCCCAACGGGACAGGGGGCAGGAGAGACCCAGTACTTC.